Following are 14 T cell receptor beta chains from one sample sequenced in a study of T cells in women clearing cervical HPV infection. Generated by immunoSEQ multiplex PCR, the TCRdb table keeps only in-frame clones and is missing some. This specimen shows around 19,000 clones; the ten leading clones hold roughly 16%. The sample was blood buffy coat. The receptors derive from a woman between 18 and 70 years old with a cervical HPV16 infection that either progressed to CIN3+ or cleared (not recorded which).

A remark on this clone: The CDR3 end lies 3 residues beyond the end of the read and is filled in from the germline J gene. The chain combines TRBV6-2 or TRBV6-3 with TRBJ2-7; no clear D. There are 13 residues in the CDR3. Trimming stripped 1 base from V and 6 bases from J, with 10 bases between. Germline CDR1 and CDR2: MNHEY and SVGEGT. The CDR3 spells CASSYYTSGEQYF. CDR3 DNA (partial): TGTGCCAGCAGTTACTATACGTCGGGCGAG.

As concerns this clone: The CDR3 extends 3 residues past the end of the read, so its final part is completed from the germline J gene. The V call is TRBV28, the J call TRBJ1-4; tentatively, D is TRBD1 (5 bases). The CDR3 totals 15 residues. Germline assignment: CDR1 MDHEN and CDR2 SYDVKM. Trimming took off 6 bases at V and 1 base at J, with 12 bases between the two ends. The CDR3 is CASSIPGGTNEKLFF. CDR3 bases read: TGTGCCAGCAGCATTCCGGGGGGAACTAATGAAAAA.

Regarding this clone: An end of the junction does not agree with germline; a read error may underlie this. At the DNA level, this CDR3 is encoded by other sequences in the same sample as well. CDR3 bases read: TGTGCCTGGAGCCTTCAGGTCTCTGGAAACACG. Translation gives CAWSLQVSGNT. The full CDR3 sequence reads CAWSLQVSGNTIYF. The chain combines TRBV30 with TRBJ1-3; D ambiguous. The sequence runs out 3 residues before the end of the CDR3; the remainder is reconstructed from the germline J gene. The CDR3 is 14 residues long. Per the germline V gene, CDR1 is GTSNPN and CDR2 is SVGIG (reference sequence).

This clone ranks as medium-sized in terms of frequency. The read ends 3 residues before the CDR3 terminus; that terminus is restored from the germline J gene. The rearrangement uses TRBV7-3 and TRBJ2-6, with D maybe TRBD2 (5 bases). Per germline, CDR1 SGHTA and CDR2 FQGTGA. Trimming took 3 bases from V and 0 from J, leaving 9 bases between them. The CDR3 has 16 residues. The DNA read from the CDR3 is TGTGCCAGCAGCTTGGCTCGGGGCTCTGGGGCCAACGTC. Translated: CASSLARGSGANV. The CDR3 in full is CASSLARGSGANVLTF.

The CDR3 protein is CAWVAGGTQYF. CDR3 DNA, as far as it was read: TGTGCCTGGGTAGCGGGGGGTACG. The rearrangement uses TRBV30 and TRBJ2-3, with 10 bases matching TRBD2. From the germline J gene comes the end of the CDR3, since the read stops 3 residues before it. The CDR3 length is 11 residues. The J segment lost 8 bases and the V segment lost 5 bases, leaving 1 base of the junction unmatched. Germline CDR1 is GTSNPN and CDR2 is SVGIG (reference sequence). Combining the CDR3 with reference TRBV30 and TRBJ2-3 gives the whole variable domain SQTIHQWPATLVQPVGSPLSLECTVEGTSNPNLYWYRQAAGRGLQLLFYSVGIGQISSEVPQNLSASRPQDRQFILSSKKLLLSDSGFYLCAWVAGGTQYFGPGTRLTVL.

Comment on this clone: The read gets to within 3 residues of the CDR3 end, and the germline J gene fills in the rest. V gene TRBV7-7 combines with J gene TRBJ1-1; maybe TRBD1 (5 bases). The germline gives CDR1 SSHAT, CDR2 FNYEAQ (reference sequence). The CDR3 runs to 12 residues. This chain's CDR3 is CASGGYQETAFF. The sequenced part of the CDR3 DNA is TGTGCCAGCGGGGGGTACCAAGAGACA.

To note about this clone: The read terminates 3 residues before the CDR3 end, so the remaining end is supplied by the germline J gene. This sequence joins TRBV6-1 and TRBJ2-7; possible D gene TRBD2, 6 bases. Looked up from germline, CDR1 is MNHNS and CDR2 is SASEGT. This CDR3 is 14 amino acids long. Deletions cut 3 bases from V and 3 bases from J, with 12 bases between. CDR3 DNA (partial): TGTGCCAGCAGTGATGGGCTAGCGAACTACGAG. It codes for CASSDGLANYE. The CDR3 as a whole reads CASSDGLANYEQYF.

Partial CDR3 DNA: TGCAGTGCTCCGCAGACTGAA. Translated: CSAPQTE. The full CDR3 is CSAPQTEAFF. The V gene is TRBV20-1, the J gene TRBJ1-1, with D hard to call. Sequencing ends 3 residues short of the CDR3 end; the germline J gene provides the rest. This CDR3 spans 10 amino acids. Trimming pared 5 bases from V and 5 bases from J, leaving 6 bases between. Germline CDR1 is DFQATT and CDR2 is SNEGSKA (reference sequence).

The CDR3 sequence is CASGRGGGADYGYTF. CDR3 DNA (partial): TGTGCCAGCGGGAGGGGAGGGGGCGCTGACTATGGC. The chain couples TRBV7-9 to TRBJ1-2, with 7 positions matching TRBD1. The CDR3 goes on 3 residues after the read ends, and that part is filled in from the germline J gene. V dropped 8 bases and J dropped 3; count of bases not matched to a gene: 12. The CDR3 is 15 amino acids. Germline CDR1 and CDR2: SEHNR and FQNEAQ (reference sequence).

As regards this clone: With the read ending 3 residues before the CDR3 end, the germline J gene is used to fill in that end. The chain joins TRBV5-1 to TRBJ2-7, with 10 bases matching TRBD1. Germline assignment: CDR1 SGHRS and CDR2 YFSETQ. The V segment lost 4 bases and the J segment 0 bases; nucleotides outside the gene matches: 4. The CDR3 totals 15 residues. The CDR3 sequence is CASSLGQGHSYEQYF. The CDR3 DNA, read in part, is TGCGCCAGCAGCCTGGGACAGGGGCACTCCTACGAG.

Points on this clone: The read falls 3 residues short of the CDR3 end, and the missing part is taken from the germline J gene. The chain uses TRBV20-1 and TRBJ2-5; a weak D match, TRBD1 (6 bases). V gave up 3 bases and J gave up 3 bases, with 11 bases separating them. The length of the CDR3 is 13 residues. The germline V gene has CDR1 DFQATT and CDR2 SNEGSKA (reference sequence). CDR3 bases read: TGCAGTGCTAGCCGGACAGCAAAAGAGACC. Protein product: CSASRTAKET. The full CDR3 sequence reads CSASRTAKETQYF.

Turning to this clone: The read stops 3 residues short of the end of the CDR3; the missing end is completed from the germline J gene. V gene TRBV18 combines with J gene TRBJ2-3, with a possible D match to TRBD2 (6 bases). CDR1 is KGHSH and CDR2 is LQKENI in the germline V gene. This CDR3 has 15 residues. The sequenced part of the CDR3 DNA is TGTGCCAGCTCCCCAGACGGGGGATGGGAAAAGACG. This codes for CASSPDGGWEKT. The whole CDR3 reads CASSPDGGWEKTQYF.

This clone is called medium-sized based on its frequency. The read gets to within 3 residues of the CDR3 end, and the germline J gene fills in the rest. The sample carries other DNA sequences with the same CDR3. The chain carries TRBV4-1 and TRBJ1-3, with a weak D call TRBD1 (5 bases). This CDR3 contains 15 residues. Trimming pared 3 bases from V and 5 bases from J, leaving 14 bases between. The germline V gene has CDR1 MGHRA and CDR2 YSYEKL. The CDR3 sequence is CASSHRDSSRNTIYF. CDR3 DNA, as far as it was read: TGCGCCAGCAGCCATCGGGACTCCTCGAGAAACACC.

Points on this clone: The read is 3 residues too short to cover the CDR3 end, so that end is filled in from the germline J gene. The gene calls are TRBV19 and TRBJ2-5; D unresolved. The CDR3 consists of 13 residues. Trimming removed 3 bases at V and 5 bases at J, with 10 bases between. CDR1 and CDR2 (germline): LNHDA, SQIVND (reference sequence). CDR3 bases read: TGTGCCAGTAGTATCAGGTCGATGGAGACC. It codes for CASSIRSMET. The complete CDR3 protein is CASSIRSMETQYF. The full variable domain, with the rest looked up from reference TRBV19 and TRBJ2-5, is DGGITQSPKYLFRKEGQNVTLSCEQNLNHDAMYWYRQDPGQGLRLIYYSQIVNDFQKGDIAEGYSVSREKKESFPLTVTSAQKNPTAFYLCASSIRSMETQYFGPGTRLLVL.